This T cell receptor beta chain emerged from a study of T cell responses to AZD1222 COVID-19 vaccine. Findings and caveats of the study: Donor demographics were predominantly white British with a female majority; clonal diversity may be underestimated.

The ends were cut back, 8 bases at V and 0 bases at J, with 16 bases in the middle. Germline V gene data show CDR1 as KGHDR and CDR2 as SFDVKD. The CDR3 loop spans 17 amino acids. As regards this clone: Antigen specificity is unknown.

Using immunoSEQ multiplex PCR, the repertoire was profiled, and TCRdb retains in-frame clones only, with some absent. The data contain roughly 150,000 clones, around 89% of them singletons. Here the sequenced sample was peripheral blood, taken on day 0 of AZD1222 vaccination. The gene calls are TRBV24-1 and TRBJ2-6; D gene ambiguous. The source is an adult in good health. CDR3 amino acids: CATKHGRPISGANVLTF. The CDR3 DNA follows: TGTGCCACCAAGCATGGACGTCCGATCTCTGGGGCCAACGTCCTGACTTTC.